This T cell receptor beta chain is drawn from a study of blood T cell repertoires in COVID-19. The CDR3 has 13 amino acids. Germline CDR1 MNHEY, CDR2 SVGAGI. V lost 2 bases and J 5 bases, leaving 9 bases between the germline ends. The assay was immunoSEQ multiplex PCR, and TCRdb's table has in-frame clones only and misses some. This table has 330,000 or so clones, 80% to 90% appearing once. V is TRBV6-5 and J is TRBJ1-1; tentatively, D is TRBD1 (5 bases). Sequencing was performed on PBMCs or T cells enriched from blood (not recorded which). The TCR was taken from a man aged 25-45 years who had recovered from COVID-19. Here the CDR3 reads CASSYAAGTEAFF. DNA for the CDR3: TGTGCCAGCAGTTACGCCGCAGGGACTGAAGCTTTCTTT.